The 9 T cell receptor beta chains presented below share a single source sample, sequenced in a study of cytomegalovirus exposure and HLA in healthy donors. Data came from immunoSEQ multiplex PCR; TCRdb stores just in-frame clones and leaves some out. The sample shows 35,000 to 55,000 clones, roughly 93% of them seen only once. Sequenced input: PBMCs. These receptors all stem from a woman aged 18-29 years in good health and CMV-seronegative.

The genes are TRBV19 and TRBJ1-1; tentative D call: TRBD1 (6 bases). V was trimmed by 5 bases and J by 1 base, leaving 17 bases between them. Per the germline V gene, CDR1 is LNHDA and CDR2 is SQIVND (reference sequence). The length of the CDR3 is 16 residues. The CDR3 DNA is TGTGCCAGTAGTCCCCAGGGGAGGGTGGGGAACACTGAAGCTTTCTTT. Residues: CASSPQGRVGNTEAFF.

J is TRBJ1-3 and V is TRBV7-2, with D possibly being TRBD1 (6 bases). Germline V gives CDR1 SGHTA, CDR2 FQGNSA. The CDR3 sequence is 15 residues long. V lost 5 bases and J lost 2, with 13 bases in between. The CDR3 reads CASSHGQSAGNTIYF. DNA for the CDR3: TGTGCCAGCAGCCATGGACAGAGCGCTGGAAACACCATATATTTT.

The rearrangement uses TRBV28 and TRBJ1-5, with D tentatively TRBD1 (6 bases). The CDR3 is 14 residues long. Trimming cost V 4 bases and J 2 bases, with 9 bases left between them. The V gene's germline CDR1 is MDHEN and CDR2 SYDVKM. CDR3 sequence (DNA): TGTGCCAGCAGTTCAGGGGTACGCAATCAGCCCCAGCATTTT. Protein sequence: CASSSGVRNQPQHF.

The chain links TRBV11-2 to TRBJ1-2, with 7 positions matching TRBD1. Germline CDR1 SGHAT, CDR2 FQNNGV. V lost 5 bases to trimming and J lost 4 bases; unmatched junction nucleotides: 16. CDR3 size: 17 residues. The CDR3 here is CASSPDEATGVIYGYTF. The CDR3 bases are TGTGCCAGCAGCCCAGATGAGGCCACAGGGGTAATCTATGGCTACACCTTC.

Turning to this clone: The junction and the germline gene differ at one end; a read error may be behind it. V and J are TRBV9 and TRBJ1-2; no clear D gene. Germline CDR1 is SGDLS and CDR2 is YYNGEE. The CDR3 runs to 16 residues. CDR3 DNA sequence: TGTGCCAGCAGCGGGGGAGGGTTACCTGCTAAATATGGCTACACCTTC. This translates into CASSGGGLPAKYGYTF.

The chain carries TRBV11-2 and TRBJ1-5; D perhaps matches TRBD1 (5 bases). CDR1 and CDR2 from the germline V gene are SGHAT and FQNNGV. V was shortened by 1 base and J by 7 bases, with 14 bases between the two germline ends. The CDR3 is 15 residues long. The CDR3 region is CASSLVAGIGQPQHF. The DNA of the CDR3 is TGTGCCAGCAGCTTAGTAGCAGGGATTGGGCAGCCCCAGCATTTT.

This chain joins TRBV9 and TRBJ1-2, with a tentative D call TRBD1 (5 bases). Germline CDR1 and CDR2: SGDLS and YYNGEE. The CDR3 spans 11 residues. The germline V and J ends were trimmed by 5 bases and 8 bases, with 10 bases remaining between them. CDR3 nucleotides: TGTGCCAGCAGGGGGCTCGGCGGCTACACCTTC. Encoded protein: CASRGLGGYTF.

The chain is built from TRBV2 and TRBJ2-3, with TRBD2 matching over 8 bases. Trimming cost V 9 bases and J 3 bases; bases outside gene matches: 11. Germline loops: CDR1 SNHLY, CDR2 FYNNEI. This CDR3 comprises 15 residues. CDR3 residues: CARKTSVAGTDTQYF. The CDR3 DNA follows: TGTGCCAGAAAGACTAGCGTTGCTGGGACAGATACGCAGTATTTT.

This sequence joins TRBV18 and TRBJ2-1; tentatively, D is TRBD1 (6 bases). CDR1 is KGHSH and CDR2 is LQKENI in the germline V gene. Trimming left V 2 bases short and J 3 bases short, with 11 bases between. The CDR3 has 15 residues. For the CDR3, the DNA is TGTGCCAGCTCACCAACGGGACACCTCTACAATGAGCAGTTCTTC. Its translation is CASSPTGHLYNEQFF.